These 19 T cell receptor beta chains originate from one sample sequenced in a study of cytomegalovirus exposure and HLA in healthy donors. The PCR used 60 Vbeta and 13 Jbeta primers. Some clones are missing from TCRdb's copy, which holds only in-frame ones; the method was immunoSEQ multiplex PCR. The sample consists of around 280,000 clones, roughly 90% of them appearing once. Specimen: PBMCs. Source of these receptors: a woman between 18 and 29 years old in good health and CMV-seronegative.

The genes are TRBV9 and TRBJ1-2; possibly TRBD1 for D (6 bases). This CDR3 contains 16 residues. The germline V gene has CDR1 SGDLS and CDR2 YYNGEE. The germline V and J ends were trimmed by 0 bases and 3 bases, with 15 bases remaining between them. CDR3 nucleotides: TGTGCCAGCAGCGTAGGGTGGGGGCTCTCCCACTATGGCTACACCTTC. It yields the protein CASSVGWGLSHYGYTF.

The rearrangement joins TRBV7-9 to TRBJ1-5; the D gene is possibly TRBD1 (6 bases). This CDR3 contains 18 residues. CDR1 SEHNR and CDR2 FQNEAQ come from the germline V gene (reference sequence). V shed 4 bases and J shed 0 bases, with 19 bases lying between them. This chain's CDR3 is CASSWGSGRGHSNQPQHF. As DNA, the CDR3 is TGTGCCAGCAGCTGGGGATCCGGCAGGGGTCATAGCAATCAGCCCCAGCATTTT.

This clone was seen once. V and J are TRBV5-1 and TRBJ1-2, with 7 bases that match TRBD1. This CDR3 has 12 amino acids. The V gene end was trimmed by 6 bases and the J gene end by 6 bases; junction bases not matched to a gene: 5. The germline gives CDR1 SGHRS, CDR2 YFSETQ. The CDR3 loop is CASTTGVDGYTF. As DNA, the CDR3 is TGCGCCAGCACCACAGGGGTCGATGGCTACACCTTC.

V usage is TRBV7-2 and J usage is TRBJ1-5, with D possibly matching TRBD1 (6 bases). CDR3 length: 14 residues. In germline, CDR1 is SGHTA, CDR2 FQGNSA. The germline V and J ends were trimmed by 5 bases and 4 bases, with 12 bases remaining between them. The CDR3 loop reads CASSPVGGNQPQHF. The CDR3 coding sequence is TGTGCCAGCAGCCCCGTAGGGGGAAATCAGCCCCAGCATTTT.

V gene TRBV13 combines with J gene TRBJ2-1, with TRBD2 identical over 8 bases. J gave up 7 bases and V 4 bases, and 9 bases lay outside the gene matches. CDR3 length: 15 amino acids. Germline values: CDR1 PRHDT, CDR2 FYEKMQ (reference sequence). The CDR3 bases are TGTGCCAGCAGCTGGGAGTCGGGGGGGAAAAATGAGCAGTTCTTC. As protein: CASSWESGGKNEQFF.

V gene TRBV7-6 combines with J gene TRBJ1-4; tentatively, D is TRBD1 (6 bases). The germline gives CDR1 SGHVS, CDR2 FNYEAQ. This CDR3 has 14 amino acids. Trimming stripped 6 bases from V and 8 bases from J, with 16 bases between. CDR3 in amino acids: CASSKQGSGEKLFF. The CDR3 DNA sequence: TGTGCCAGCAGTAAACAGGGCAGTGGAGAAAAACTGTTTTTT.

The chain links TRBV7-8 to TRBJ2-2, with D possibly being TRBD2 (6 bases). Trimming removed 1 base at V and 6 bases at J, with 12 bases between. Germline-derived CDR1 and CDR2 are SGHVS and FQNEAQ. The CDR3 is 15 amino acids. The CDR3 is CASSLETAGSGELFF. DNA of the CDR3: TGTGCCAGCAGCTTAGAGACCGCGGGGTCCGGGGAGCTGTTTTTT.

The chain employs TRBV9 and TRBJ2-7; TRBD1 matches 7 bases. The CDR3 sequence is 15 residues long. The germline CDR1 and CDR2 sequences are SGDLS and YYNGEE. J was trimmed by 3 bases and V by 1 base; bases with no gene match: 7. CDR3 protein: CASSVSTTGSYEQYF. For the CDR3, the DNA is TGTGCCAGCAGCGTATCCACGACAGGGAGCTACGAGCAGTACTTC.

The chain couples TRBV6-6 to TRBJ2-7, with 7 nucleotides matching TRBD1. Unmatched junction bases numbered 7, after V lost 6 bases and J lost 2 bases. Germline loops: CDR1 MNHNY, CDR2 SVGAGI (reference sequence). There are 14 residues in the CDR3. In DNA, the CDR3 is TGTGCCAGCAGACCCACAGGGGTCGCCTACGAGCAGTACTTC. Protein product: CASRPTGVAYEQYF.

This clone was counted once. This chain joins TRBV5-1 and TRBJ1-4; no reliable D call. V was pared by 4 bases and J by 1 base, with 17 bases between. CDR3 length: 17 amino acids. CDR1 and CDR2 from the germline V gene are SGHRS and YFSETQ. Here the CDR3 DNA reads TGCGCCAGCAGCCTTAGTCCGGGGTCGGGAACTAATGAAAAACTGTTTTTT. Translated: CASSLSPGSGTNEKLFF.

This chain uses TRBV12-5 with TRBJ1-4, with D unclear. Germline values: CDR1 LGHNT, CDR2 FRNRAP. V was pared by 1 base and J by 8 bases, with 8 bases between. The length of the CDR3 is 13 residues. The CDR3 DNA sequence: TGTGCTAGTGGTTTGGGTTCCGGGGAAAAACTGTTTTTT. Protein product: CASGLGSGEKLFF. Full variable domain (rest looked up from reference TRBV12-5 and TRBJ1-4): DARVTQTPRHKVTEMGQEVTMRCQPILGHNTVFWYRQTMMQGLELLAYFRNRAPLDDSGMPKDRFSAEMPDATLATLKIQPSEPRDSAVYFCASGLGSGEKLFFGSGTQLSVL.

The rearrangement uses TRBV6-1 and TRBJ1-3; D is unresolved. There are 13 residues in the CDR3. V was clipped by 5 bases and J by 0 bases, with 5 bases between them. CDR1 and CDR2 from the germline V gene are MNHNS and SASEGT. CDR3 nucleotides: TGTGCCAGCAGTCCCAACTCTGGAAACACCATATATTTT. Its translation is CASSPNSGNTIYF.

The V and J genes are TRBV11-3 and TRBJ2-3; perhaps TRBD1 as D (7 bases). The CDR3 consists of 13 residues. CDR1 SGHNT and CDR2 YENEEA come from the germline V gene. Trimming left V 5 bases short and J 8 bases short, with 14 bases between. The CDR3: CASSKPGGGTQYF. The DNA for the CDR3 is TGTGCCAGCAGCAAACCAGGGGGAGGTACGCAGTATTTT.

The V call is TRBV5-6, the J call TRBJ1-1; perhaps TRBD1 as D (5 bases). Trimming removed 2 bases at V and 7 bases at J, with 9 bases between. CDR1 is SGHDT, CDR2 YYEEEE, per germline. The CDR3 has 12 amino acids. The CDR3 nucleotides read TGTGCCAGCAGCTTAACAAGGGGTGAAGCTTTCTTT. Translating it yields CASSLTRGEAFF.

The J gene is TRBJ2-7, the V gene TRBV18; D gene unclear. This CDR3 is built from 16 residues. The germline gives CDR1 KGHSH, CDR2 LQKENI. Between the trimmed V and J ends, which lost 0 bases and 6 bases, there was a span of 18 bases. The CDR3 DNA sequence: TGTGCCAGCTCACCACCTGCGACAATTCTCCTTGGCGAGCAGTACTTC. Protein sequence: CASSPPATILLGEQYF. The variable domain in full, completed from reference TRBV18 and TRBJ2-7, reads NAGVMQNPRHLVRRRGQEARLRCSPMKGHSHVYWYRQLPEEGLKFMVYLQKENIIDESGMPKERFSAEFPKEGPSILRIQQVVRGDSAAYFCASSPPATILLGEQYFGPGTRLTVT.

The chain links TRBV5-1 to TRBJ1-6; D possibly corresponds to TRBD1 (5 bases). Germline CDR1 and CDR2: SGHRS and YFSETQ. Trimming pared 2 bases from V and 0 bases from J, leaving 9 bases between. CDR3 length: 16 amino acids. As DNA, the CDR3 is TGCGCCAGCAGCTTTGACAGTAGCTCCTATAATTCACCCCTCCACTTT. Protein: CASSFDSSSYNSPLHF.

This chain connects TRBV25-1 to TRBJ1-2; D gene unclear. Germline V gene lookup returns CDR1 MGHDK and CDR2 SYGVNS. This CDR3 is 14 amino acids long. The germline V and J ends were trimmed by 1 base and 2 bases, with 8 bases remaining between them. The CDR3 region is CASSESQVNYGYTF. The DNA of the CDR3 is TGTGCCAGCAGTGAATCGCAGGTGAACTATGGCTACACCTTC.

The rearrangement uses TRBV30 and TRBJ2-3; 9 bases map to TRBD2. The CDR3 is made up of 17 amino acids. Germline V gene sequence: CDR1 GTSNPN, CDR2 SVGIG (reference sequence). Trimming at V came to 1 base and at J to 5 bases, leaving 13 bases not matched to a gene. The CDR3 sequence: CAWSAKWGGGARDTQYF. The CDR3 DNA follows: TGTGCCTGGAGTGCCAAATGGGGCGGGGGGGCCAGAGATACGCAGTATTTT.

With respect to this clone: The germline gene is not matched at one end of the junction; a read error may be the cause. The J gene is TRBJ1-1, the V gene TRBV7-9; possible D gene TRBD1, 6 bases. The CDR3 has 12 amino acids. CDR1 SEHNR and CDR2 FQNEAQ come from the germline V gene (reference sequence). The CDR3 DNA is TGTTCCAGTGATCCAGGGGACACTGAAGCTTTCTTT. Residues: CSSDPGDTEAFF.